Listed below are T cell receptor beta chains from one sample, sequenced in a study of identical twins. One entry per CDR3 protein, called by TCRdb with MiXCR from the 5' RACE reads. The sample contains about 190,000 distinct CDR3 sequences, approximately 16% of which appear only once. The sample was also reused in another study, on T cells expressing NK-cell markers.

The sample consisted of CD8+ T cells sorted from blood. Every receptor here comes from a woman between 18 and 29 years old in good health. CDR3s include the opening cysteine and the closing phenylalanine or tryptophan. The D gene is left open where the match is weak. For some rows the clone size is stated as once, few or many, or as a class when expanded; others skip it.

length	size	V	J	D	DNA	CDR3
16	many	TRBV5-1	TRBJ2-3	TRBD2	TGCGCCAGCAGCTTGACGGCGGGGGAGGCAACAGATACGCAGTATTTT	CASSLTAGEATDTQYF
11	.	TRBV7-8	TRBJ2-1	.	TGTGCCAGCAGCTCGCCGGGCTTGAAATTCTTC	CASSSPGLKFF
14	few	TRBV28	TRBJ1-1	.	TGTGCCAGCCGCCTTGGGGAGGTCAACACTGAAGCTTTCTTT	CASRLGEVNTEAFF
12	few	TRBV12-3/TRBV12-4	TRBJ1-1	.	TGTGCCAGCAGCTCTGAGGTGACTGAAGCTTTCTTT	CASSSEVTEAFF
12	few	TRBV9	TRBJ2-1	.	TGTGCCAGCAGCGCCACCGGGAATGAGCAGTTCTTC	CASSATGNEQFF
17	few	TRBV7-9	TRBJ2-7	.	TGTGCCAGCAGCTCGACAGGGACTACCCTGAAGAACTACGAGCAGTACTTC	CASSSTGTTLKNYEQYF
18	few	TRBV3-1	TRBJ2-3	.	TGTGCCAGCAGCCAAGGTGTGGAGGTAATAGGGGGCACAGATACGCAGTATTTT	CASSQGVEVIGGTDTQYF
18	few	TRBV3-1	TRBJ2-3	TRBD2	TGTGCCAGCAGCCAAGGCCTTCTAGCGGGAGCTAGGGGAGATACGCAGTATTTT	CASSQGLLAGARGDTQYF
13	many	TRBV3-1	TRBJ2-5	.	TGTGCCAGCAGCCCCCCGGGCGAAGAGACCCAGTACTTC	CASSPPGEETQYF
13	.	TRBV29-1	TRBJ1-1	.	TGCAGCGTCTGGACGGAGGCGGGCACTGAAGCTTTCTTT	CSVWTEAGTEAFF
14	few	TRBV9	TRBJ1-2	TRBD1	TGTGCCAGCAGCTTACAGGGGGATGGTTATGGCTACACCTTC	CASSLQGDGYGYTF
17	few	TRBV12-3/TRBV12-4	TRBJ2-3	TRBD2	TGTGCCAGCAGTTTACTGGGACTAGCGGGGGACACAGATACGCAGTATTTT	CASSLLGLAGDTDTQYF
15	once	TRBV6-1	TRBJ1-1	.	TGTGCCAGCAGCTGGTTTCTGGGGAAGAACACTGAAGCTTTCTTT	CASSWFLGKNTEAFF
12	few	TRBV9	TRBJ2-1	.	TGTGCCAGCAGCGGCGGTAGAAATGAGCAGTTCTTC	CASSGGRNEQFF
14	few	TRBV7-9	TRBJ1-2	TRBD1	TGTGCCAGCAGCCGTCCGGGACAGAACTATGGCTACACCTTC	CASSRPGQNYGYTF
15	.	TRBV27	TRBJ2-5	.	TGTGCCAGCAGTTTAGGGAAACCCGTCCAAGAGACCCAGTACTTC	CASSLGKPVQETQYF
11	.	TRBV10-2	TRBJ2-5	.	TGCGCCAGCAGGGACGGGGAGACCCAGTACTTC	CASRDGETQYF
12	.	TRBV12-3/TRBV12-4	TRBJ1-1	.	TGTGCCAGCAGTCGGGGGTGGACTGAAGCTTTCTTT	CASSRGWTEAFF
15	.	TRBV10-2	TRBJ1-1	TRBD1	TGCGCCAGCAGTGATCTACAGGGGGCGAACACTGAAGCTTTCTTT	CASSDLQGANTEAFF
12	few	TRBV7-9	TRBJ2-2	TRBD2	TGTGCCAGCAGCCTAGCGGGAGGGGAGCTGTTTTTT	CASSLAGGELFF
14	few	TRBV6-1	TRBJ1-2	.	TGTGCCAGCAGTGAACGGGGCTTAAACTATGGCTACACCTTC	CASSERGLNYGYTF
13	.	TRBV11-3	TRBJ1-2	.	TGTGCCAGCACCTCCCGGGGGCCTGATGGCTACACCTTC	CASTSRGPDGYTF
12	few	TRBV5-5	TRBJ2-1	.	TGTGCCAGCACCGACATCGACAATGAGCAGTTCTTC	CASTDIDNEQFF
16	few	TRBV12-3/TRBV12-4	TRBJ2-3	.	TGTGCCAGCAGTTTAGCCCGGGGTCGGGCCACAGATACGCAGTATTTT	CASSLARGRATDTQYF
14	few	TRBV7-9	TRBJ1-6	.	TGTGCCAGCAGCGCAGGGCCAGCTTATTCACCCCTCCACTTT	CASSAGPAYSPLHF
15	few	TRBV5-1	TRBJ2-7	.	TGCGCCAGCAGCTCTGGACGGGCTGGGGACTACGAGCAGTACTTC	CASSSGRAGDYEQYF
12	few	TRBV12-3/TRBV12-4	TRBJ2-7	.	TGTGCCAGCAGTCTCCCCAACTACGAGCAGTACTTC	CASSLPNYEQYF
14	.	TRBV9	TRBJ1-1	.	TGTGCCAGCAGCGCGCTAAGGGGGAACCCTGAAGCTTTCTTT	CASSALRGNPEAFF
14	few	TRBV12-3/TRBV12-4	TRBJ2-7	.	TGTGCCAGCAGTTTACGACAGGCCCTTTACGAGCAGTACTTC	CASSLRQALYEQYF
13	many	TRBV4-3	TRBJ2-7	.	TGCGCCAGCAGCCAAGATCAAGGCTACGAGCAGTACTTC	CASSQDQGYEQYF
16	few	TRBV9	TRBJ2-1	.	TGTGCCAGCAGCCCGGGGGGGGGACAGGGATTAAACGAGCAGTTCTTC	CASSPGGGQGLNEQFF
15	few	TRBV3-1	TRBJ2-5	.	TGTGCCAGCAGCCAAGTCCCTAGCCCCCAAGAGACCCAGTACTTC	CASSQVPSPQETQYF
13	.	TRBV7-9	TRBJ2-7	.	TGTGCCAGCACCTTGGCCGGCTCCTACGAGCAGTACTTC	CASTLAGSYEQYF
14	few	TRBV9	TRBJ2-3	.	TGTGCCAGCAGCGTAGAATCCGGGGAAGATACGCAGTATTTT	CASSVESGEDTQYF
15	many	TRBV5-1	TRBJ2-7	.	TGCGCCAGCAGCCCCGAGATGGGCCCCTCCTACGAGCAGTACTTC	CASSPEMGPSYEQYF
15	few	TRBV3-1	TRBJ2-7	.	TGTGCCAGCAGCCAAAACGGGCTAGAGTTCAACGAGCAGTACTTC	CASSQNGLEFNEQYF
14	.	TRBV9	TRBJ2-1	.	TGTGCCAGCAGCGTAGGGAGGGGGGGCAATGAGCAGTTCTTC	CASSVGRGGNEQFF
16	.	TRBV7-3	TRBJ2-5	TRBD2	TGTGCCAGCAGCTTGAGCGGGGGGGCATTCTCAGAGACCCAGTACTTC	CASSLSGGAFSETQYF
18	.	TRBV24-1	TRBJ1-5	.	TGTGCCACCAGTGATTTTCTTGAGGATGGGGCAGATGATCAGCCCCAGCATTTT	CATSDFLEDGADDQPQHF
17	few	TRBV2	TRBJ2-2	.	TGTGCCAGCAGTGAATTACTCGCGGGCGGGGACACCGGGGAGCTGTTTTTT	CASSELLAGGDTGELFF
14	few	TRBV12-3/TRBV12-4	TRBJ2-7	.	TGTGCCAGCAGTTTCGGGGCAGGGACCTACGAGCAGTACTTC	CASSFGAGTYEQYF
15	.	TRBV15	TRBJ2-7	TRBD1	TGTGCCACCAGCAGGCTACGGGACAGTTCCTACGAGCAGTACTTC	CATSRLRDSSYEQYF
16	.	TRBV6-2/TRBV6-3	TRBJ2-1	TRBD2	TGTGCCAGCAGTCGCTCCCTAGCGGGGGACTACAATGAGCAGTTCTTC	CASSRSLAGDYNEQFF
14	few	TRBV12-3/TRBV12-4	TRBJ1-6	.	TGTGCCAGCAGTTTCGGACAGCATAATTCACCCCTCCACTTT	CASSFGQHNSPLHF